The 12 T cell receptor beta chains below were found in one sample sequenced in a study of blood T cells in healthy people across ages. A second PCR, run for roughly 6 to 11 cycles, used a sample-barcoded 5' primer plus a J-beta primer mix. From the 5' RACE reads, TCRdb called clonotypes with MiXCR, one entry per CDR3 protein. In the table there are approximately 830,000 distinct CDR3 sequences, around two thirds of which are singletons. The sequenced sample was blood. The receptors stem from a man in his thirties or forties in good health.

A word on this clonotype: An end of the junction does not agree with germline; a read error may underlie this. V and J are TRBV28 and TRBJ2-7; perhaps TRBD2 as D (5 bases). CDR1 and CDR2 from the germline V gene are MDHEN and SYDVKM. The CDR3 is 12 amino acids. The DNA for the CDR3 is TGTCCCAGATGGGGAGAGGATGGGGAGCAGTACTTC. Protein product: CPRWGEDGEQYF.

This rearrangement joins TRBV2 to TRBJ2-6; possibly TRBD1 for D (5 bases). The CDR3 runs to 15 residues. From germline, CDR1 is SNHLY and CDR2 FYNNEI. The V and J ends lost 4 bases and 3 bases respectively, with 10 bases between them. The CDR3 DNA is TGTGCCAGCAGTGTTGGGGCCCTTGGGGCCAACGTCCTGACTTTC. Protein sequence: CASSVGALGANVLTF.

The V and J genes are TRBV6-1 and TRBJ1-1, with TRBD1 identical over 7 bases. CDR1 and CDR2 (germline): MNHNS, SASEGT. The CDR3 runs to 15 residues. The V segment lost 6 bases and the J segment 4 bases; nucleotides outside the gene matches: 11. In nucleotides, the CDR3 is TGTGCCAGCAGCCCCCAGGGGGTAGGGAGCACTGAAGCTTTCTTT. Protein sequence: CASSPQGVGSTEAFF.

The rearrangement joins TRBV20-1 to TRBJ1-1; 10 bases map to TRBD1. The CDR3 loop spans 14 amino acids. V trimming: 1 base; J trimming: 11 bases; junction bases outside the gene matches: 10. Per the germline V gene, CDR1 is DFQATT and CDR2 is SNEGSKA (reference sequence). The CDR3: CSARVTGGFGEAFF. DNA for the CDR3: TGCAGTGCTAGAGTGACAGGGGGCTTTGGGGAGGCTTTCTTT.

The rearrangement joins TRBV3-1 to TRBJ2-7; D remains unclear. The germline V gene encodes CDR1 LGHDT and CDR2 YNNKEL (reference sequence). The CDR3 length is 14 residues. The V gene lost 4 bases and the J gene lost 2 bases, with 12 bases spanning the gap. CDR3 nucleotides: TGTGCCAGCAGCCGACGGTCCAGACCCTACGAGCAGTACTTC. This translates into CASSRRSRPYEQYF.

In its sample, this clonotype was seen a few times. The CDR3 is CASSLTGGAETQYF. CDR3 coding DNA: TGTGCCAGCAGCTTAACAGGAGGGGCAGAGACCCAGTACTTC. The rearrangement links TRBV7-2 to TRBJ2-7; weak D call: TRBD2 (6 bases). The tail of the sequence fits TRBJ2-5 better, so the J call may be wrong. The V gene's germline CDR1 is SGHTA and CDR2 FQGNSA. CDR3 size: 14 residues.

A word on this clonotype: One end of the junction fails to match germline, which may point to a read error. The J gene is TRBJ2-6, the V gene TRBV4-3; no clear D gene. CDR1 and CDR2 (germline): LGHNA, YSLEER. This CDR3 region has 18 residues. CDR3 DNA: TGCGCCAGCGGCCAAGTTCGGACGGGTAGCTCTGGGGCCAACGTCCTGACTTTC. This sequence encodes CASGQVRTGSSGANVLTF.

This chain joins TRBV5-1 and TRBJ1-6, with a weak D call TRBD1 (5 bases). The CDR3 totals 19 residues. Germline CDR1 SGHRS, CDR2 YFSETQ. Trimming left V 4 bases short and J 2 bases short, with 22 bases between. CDR3 bases: TGCGCCAGCAGCGAGACGTTCGGGGGTCTCACTACCTATAATTCACCCCTCCACTTT. This gives the protein CASSETFGGLTTYNSPLHF.

In its sample, this clonotype was seen many times. V usage is TRBV5-1 and J usage is TRBJ1-4, with a weak D call TRBD1 (5 bases). This CDR3 has 14 amino acids. Germline V gene lookup returns CDR1 SGHRS and CDR2 YFSETQ. V lost 5 bases to trimming and J lost 7 bases, with 15 bases between them. In nucleotides, the CDR3 is TGCGCCAGCAGTCCGGGGGGAGAGAGTGAAAAACTGTTTTTT. It specifies CASSPGGESEKLFF.

This clonotype was observed a few times. The gene calls are TRBV29-1 and TRBJ2-7; D is tentatively TRBD1 or TRBD2 (5 bases each). This CDR3 has 15 amino acids. The V gene lost 7 bases and the J gene lost 3 bases, with 22 bases spanning the gap. Germline CDR1 is SQVTM and CDR2 is ANQGSEA. The DNA for the CDR3 is TGCAGCGCCCTATTCCCCAGGGAAGGAGGCTACGAGCAGTACTTC. Its protein product is CSALFPREGGYEQYF.

Concerning this clonotype: One junction end disagrees with the germline gene, perhaps due to a read error. The chain links TRBV7-2 to TRBJ2-1; 7 positions match TRBD1. CDR3 size: 14 residues. Germline V gene sequence: CDR1 SGHTA, CDR2 FQGNSA. The CDR3 reads CASSTGTDQGEQFF. CDR3 coding DNA: TGCGCCAGCAGCACAGGGACAGATCAGGGTGAGCAGTTCTTC.

This chain links TRBV7-2 with TRBJ2-5; 7 bases align to TRBD1. The J call could be wrong; TRBJ2-7 is a better fit for the DNA end. Germline CDR1 and CDR2: SGHTA and FQGNSA. This CDR3 comprises 15 residues. CDR3 sequence (DNA): TGTGCCAGCAGCTCGTACGGGACAGCCTCCTACGAGCAGTACTTC. It translates to CASSSYGTASYEQYF.